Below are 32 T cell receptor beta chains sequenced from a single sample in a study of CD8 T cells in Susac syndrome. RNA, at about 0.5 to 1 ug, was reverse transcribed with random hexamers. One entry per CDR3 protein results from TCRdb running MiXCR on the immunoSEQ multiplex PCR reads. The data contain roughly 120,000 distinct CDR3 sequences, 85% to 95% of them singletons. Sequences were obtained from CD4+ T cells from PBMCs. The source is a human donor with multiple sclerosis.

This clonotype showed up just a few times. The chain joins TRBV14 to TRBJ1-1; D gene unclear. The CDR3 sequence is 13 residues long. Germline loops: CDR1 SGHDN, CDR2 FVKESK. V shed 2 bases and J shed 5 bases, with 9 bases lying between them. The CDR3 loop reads CASSQSSRTEAFF. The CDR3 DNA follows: TGTGCCAGCAGCCAATCCAGCAGGACTGAAGCTTTCTTT. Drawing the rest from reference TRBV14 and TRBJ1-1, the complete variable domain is EAGVTQFPSHSVIEKGQTVTLRCDPISGHDNLYWYRRVMGKEIKFLLHFVKESKQDESGMPNNRFLAERTGGTYSTLKVQPAELEDSGVYFCASSQSSRTEAFFGQGTRLTVV.

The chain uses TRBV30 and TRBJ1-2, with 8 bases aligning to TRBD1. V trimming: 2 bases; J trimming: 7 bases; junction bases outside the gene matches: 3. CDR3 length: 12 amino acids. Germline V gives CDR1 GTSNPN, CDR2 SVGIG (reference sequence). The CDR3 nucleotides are TGTGCCTGGAGTTCCGACAGGGGTGGCTACACCTTC. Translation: CAWSSDRGGYTF.

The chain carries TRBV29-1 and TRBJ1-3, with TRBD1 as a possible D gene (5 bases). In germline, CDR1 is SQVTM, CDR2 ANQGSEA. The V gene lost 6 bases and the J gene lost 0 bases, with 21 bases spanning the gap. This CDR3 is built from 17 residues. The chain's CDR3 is CSVQSPREASSGNTIYF. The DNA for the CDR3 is TGCAGCGTCCAATCCCCCAGGGAGGCCTCCTCTGGAAACACCATATATTTT.

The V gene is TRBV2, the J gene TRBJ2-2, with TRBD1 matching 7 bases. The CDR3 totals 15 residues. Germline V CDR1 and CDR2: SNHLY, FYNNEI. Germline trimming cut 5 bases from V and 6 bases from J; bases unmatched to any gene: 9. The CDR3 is CASSPRQGWAGELFF. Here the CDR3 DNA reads TGTGCCAGCAGTCCACGACAGGGCTGGGCCGGGGAGCTGTTTTTT.

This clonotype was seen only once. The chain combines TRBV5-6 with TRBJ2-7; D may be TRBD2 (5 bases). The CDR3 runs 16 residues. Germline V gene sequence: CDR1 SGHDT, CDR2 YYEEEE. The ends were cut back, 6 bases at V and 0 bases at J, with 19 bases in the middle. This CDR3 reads CASKKGPGSNSYEQYF. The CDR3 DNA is TGTGCCAGCAAAAAGGGCCCGGGATCAAACTCCTACGAGCAGTACTTC.

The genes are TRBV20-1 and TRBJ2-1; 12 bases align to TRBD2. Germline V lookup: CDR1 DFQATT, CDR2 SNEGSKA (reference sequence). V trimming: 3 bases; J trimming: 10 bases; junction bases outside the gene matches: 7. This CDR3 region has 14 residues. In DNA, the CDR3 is TGCAGTGCTAGTTCCGGACTAGCGGGGAACGAGCAGTTCTTC. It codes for CSASSGLAGNEQFF.

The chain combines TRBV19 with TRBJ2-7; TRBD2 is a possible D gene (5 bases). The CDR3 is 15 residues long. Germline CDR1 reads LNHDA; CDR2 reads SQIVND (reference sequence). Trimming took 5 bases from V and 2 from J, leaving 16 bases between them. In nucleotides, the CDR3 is TGTGCCAGTAGTGTTGACGGGAATCAACCCTACGAGCAGTACTTC. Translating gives CASSVDGNQPYEQYF.

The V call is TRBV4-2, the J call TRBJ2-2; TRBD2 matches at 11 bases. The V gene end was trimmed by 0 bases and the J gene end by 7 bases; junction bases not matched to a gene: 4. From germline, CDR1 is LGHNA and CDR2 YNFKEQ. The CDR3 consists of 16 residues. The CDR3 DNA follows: TGTGCCAGCAGCCAAGATCAGCTAGCGGGGGGCGGGGAGCTGTTTTTT. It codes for CASSQDQLAGGGELFF.

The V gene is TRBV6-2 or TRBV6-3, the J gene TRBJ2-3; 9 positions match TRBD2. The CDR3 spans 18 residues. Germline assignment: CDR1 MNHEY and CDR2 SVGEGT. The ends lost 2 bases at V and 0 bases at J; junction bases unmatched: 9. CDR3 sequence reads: CASSYTLGLAGSTDTQYF. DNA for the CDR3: TGTGCCAGCAGTTACACCCTTGGCCTAGCGGGGAGCACAGATACGCAGTATTTT.

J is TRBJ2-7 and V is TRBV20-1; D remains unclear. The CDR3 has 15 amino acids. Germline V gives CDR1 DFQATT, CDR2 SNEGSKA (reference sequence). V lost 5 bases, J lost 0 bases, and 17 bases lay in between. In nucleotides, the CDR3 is TGCAGTGCTCACGGCCTAGGACGGAGCTCCTACGAGCAGTACTTC. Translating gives CSAHGLGRSSYEQYF.

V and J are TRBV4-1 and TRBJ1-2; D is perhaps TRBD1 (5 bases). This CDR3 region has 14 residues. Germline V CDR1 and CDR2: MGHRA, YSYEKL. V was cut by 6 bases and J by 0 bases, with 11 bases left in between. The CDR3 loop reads CASRGVLANYGYTF. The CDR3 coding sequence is TGCGCCAGCAGAGGGGTGCTGGCTAACTATGGCTACACCTTC.

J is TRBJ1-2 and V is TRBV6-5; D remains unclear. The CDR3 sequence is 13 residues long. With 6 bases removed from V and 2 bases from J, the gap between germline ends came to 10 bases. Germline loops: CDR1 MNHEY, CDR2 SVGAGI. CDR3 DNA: TGTGCCAGCAGCCCGGGGATGAACTATGGCTACACCTTC. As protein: CASSPGMNYGYTF.

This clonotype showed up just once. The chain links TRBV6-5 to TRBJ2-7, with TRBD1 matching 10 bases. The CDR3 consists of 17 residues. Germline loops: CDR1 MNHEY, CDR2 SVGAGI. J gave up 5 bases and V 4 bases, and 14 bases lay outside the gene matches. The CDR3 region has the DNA TGTGCCAGCAGTTCCTCTAAAGATCCGGGACAGGGGAACGAGCAGTACTTC. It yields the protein CASSSSKDPGQGNEQYF.

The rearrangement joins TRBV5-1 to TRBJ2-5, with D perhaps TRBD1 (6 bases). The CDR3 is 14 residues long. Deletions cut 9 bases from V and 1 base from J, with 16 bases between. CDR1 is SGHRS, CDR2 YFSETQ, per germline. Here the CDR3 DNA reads TGCGCCACCCGTGGGGGCAGGGCCCAAGAGACCCAGTACTTC. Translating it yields CATRGGRAQETQYF.

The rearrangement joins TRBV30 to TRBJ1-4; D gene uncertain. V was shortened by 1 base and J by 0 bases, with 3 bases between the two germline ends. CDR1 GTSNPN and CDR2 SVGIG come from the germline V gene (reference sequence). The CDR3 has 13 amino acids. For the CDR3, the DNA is TGTGCCTGGAGTGGGTCAACTAATGAAAAACTGTTTTTT. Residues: CAWSGSTNEKLFF. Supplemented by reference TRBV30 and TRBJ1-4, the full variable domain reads SQTIHQWPATLVQPVGSPLSLECTVEGTSNPNLYWYRQAAGRGLQLLFYSVGIGQISSEVPQNLSASRPQDRQFILSSKKLLLSDSGFYLCAWSGSTNEKLFFGSGTQLSVL.

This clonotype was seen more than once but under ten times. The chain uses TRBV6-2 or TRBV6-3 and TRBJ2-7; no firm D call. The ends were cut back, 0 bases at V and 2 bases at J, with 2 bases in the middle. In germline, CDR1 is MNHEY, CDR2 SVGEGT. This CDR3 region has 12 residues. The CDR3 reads CASSYSAYEQYF. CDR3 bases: TGTGCCAGCAGTTACTCCGCCTACGAGCAGTACTTC.

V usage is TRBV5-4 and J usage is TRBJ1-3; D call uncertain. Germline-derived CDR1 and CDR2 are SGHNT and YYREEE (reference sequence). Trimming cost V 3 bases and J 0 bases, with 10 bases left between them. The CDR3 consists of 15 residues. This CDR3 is CASSSQRNSGNTIYF. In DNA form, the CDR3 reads TGTGCCAGCAGCTCACAACGTAACTCTGGAAACACCATATATTTT.

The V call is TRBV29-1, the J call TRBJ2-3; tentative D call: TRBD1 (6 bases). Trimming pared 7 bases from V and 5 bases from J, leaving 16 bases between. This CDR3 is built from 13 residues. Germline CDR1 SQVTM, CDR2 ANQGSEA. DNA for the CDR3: TGCAGCGCTCACGGTCAGGGGAAAGATACGCAGTATTTT. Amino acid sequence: CSAHGQGKDTQYF.

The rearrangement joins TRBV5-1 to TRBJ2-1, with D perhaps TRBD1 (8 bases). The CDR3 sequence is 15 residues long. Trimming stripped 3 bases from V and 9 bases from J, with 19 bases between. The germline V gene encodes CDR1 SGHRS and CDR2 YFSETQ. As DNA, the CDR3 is TGCGCCAGCAGCTCCACAGGGGGGGGCCAGGTTGAGCAGTTCTTC. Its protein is CASSSTGGGQVEQFF. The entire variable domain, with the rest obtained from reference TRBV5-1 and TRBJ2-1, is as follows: KAGVTQTPRYLIKTRGQQVTLSCSPISGHRSVSWYQQTPGQGLQFLFEYFSETQRNKGNFPGRFSGRQFSNSRSEMNVSTLELGDSALYLCASSSTGGGQVEQFFGPGTRLTVL.

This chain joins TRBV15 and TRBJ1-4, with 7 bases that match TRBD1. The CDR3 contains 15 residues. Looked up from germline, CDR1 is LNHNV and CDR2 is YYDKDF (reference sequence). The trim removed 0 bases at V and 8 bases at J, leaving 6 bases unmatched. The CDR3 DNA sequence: TGTGCCACCAGCAGAGATCGACAGGGCGGAGAAAAACTGTTTTTT. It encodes CATSRDRQGGEKLFF.

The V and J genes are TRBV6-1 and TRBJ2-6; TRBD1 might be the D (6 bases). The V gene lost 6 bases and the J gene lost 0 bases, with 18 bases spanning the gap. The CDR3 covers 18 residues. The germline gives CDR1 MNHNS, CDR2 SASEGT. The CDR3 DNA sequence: TGTGCCAGCAGCACCCTTCCACAGGGTAGCTCTGGGGCCAACGTCCTGACTTTC. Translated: CASSTLPQGSSGANVLTF.

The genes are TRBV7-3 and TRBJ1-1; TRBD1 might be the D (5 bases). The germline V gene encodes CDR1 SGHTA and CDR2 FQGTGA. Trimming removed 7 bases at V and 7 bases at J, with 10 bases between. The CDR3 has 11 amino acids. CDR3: CASTDSGEAFF. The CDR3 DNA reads TGTGCCAGCACCGACAGTGGTGAAGCTTTCTTT. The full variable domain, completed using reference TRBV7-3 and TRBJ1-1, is GAGVSQTPSNKVTEKGKYVELRCDPISGHTALYWYRQSLGQGPEFLIYFQGTGAADDSGLPNDRFFAVRPEGSVSTLKIQRTERGDSAVYLCASTDSGEAFFGQGTRLTVV.

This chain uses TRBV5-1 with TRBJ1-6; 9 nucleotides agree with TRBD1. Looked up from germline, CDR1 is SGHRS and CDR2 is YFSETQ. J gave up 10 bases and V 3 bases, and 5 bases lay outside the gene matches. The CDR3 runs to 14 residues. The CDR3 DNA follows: TGCGCCAGCAGCTCGACAGGGGGGATCTCACCCCTCCACTTT. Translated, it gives CASSSTGGISPLHF. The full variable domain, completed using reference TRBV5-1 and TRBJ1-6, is KAGVTQTPRYLIKTRGQQVTLSCSPISGHRSVSWYQQTPGQGLQFLFEYFSETQRNKGNFPGRFSGRQFSNSRSEMNVSTLELGDSALYLCASSSTGGISPLHFGNGTRLTVT.

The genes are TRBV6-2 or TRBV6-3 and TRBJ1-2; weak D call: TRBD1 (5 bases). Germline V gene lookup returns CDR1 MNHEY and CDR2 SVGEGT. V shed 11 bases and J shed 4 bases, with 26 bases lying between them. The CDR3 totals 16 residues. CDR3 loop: CAANSAWGKRFYGYTF. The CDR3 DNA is TGTGCCGCAAACTCGGCGTGGGGGAAGCGCTTCTATGGCTACACCTTC.

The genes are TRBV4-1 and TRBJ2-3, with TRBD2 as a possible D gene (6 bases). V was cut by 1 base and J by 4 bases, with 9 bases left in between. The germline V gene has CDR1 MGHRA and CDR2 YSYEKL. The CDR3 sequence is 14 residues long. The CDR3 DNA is TGCGCCAGCAGCCAAGTCGGGGGTGCAGATACGCAGTATTTT. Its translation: CASSQVGGADTQYF.

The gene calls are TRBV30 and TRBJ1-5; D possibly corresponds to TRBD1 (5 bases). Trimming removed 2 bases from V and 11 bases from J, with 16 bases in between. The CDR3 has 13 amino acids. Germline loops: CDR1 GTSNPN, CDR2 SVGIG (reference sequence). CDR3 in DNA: TGTGCCTGGAGTACTAAGGGGCTTGAGTCCCAGCATTTT. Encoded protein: CAWSTKGLESQHF.

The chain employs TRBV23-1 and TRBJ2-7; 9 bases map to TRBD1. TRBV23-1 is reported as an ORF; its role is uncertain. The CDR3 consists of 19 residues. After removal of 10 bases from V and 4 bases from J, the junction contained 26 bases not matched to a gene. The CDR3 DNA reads TGCGCCACCTTGGAAGGGACAGGGCCTTTTCGACGGGTCCGTTACGAGCAGTACTTC. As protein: CATLEGTGPFRRVRYEQYF.

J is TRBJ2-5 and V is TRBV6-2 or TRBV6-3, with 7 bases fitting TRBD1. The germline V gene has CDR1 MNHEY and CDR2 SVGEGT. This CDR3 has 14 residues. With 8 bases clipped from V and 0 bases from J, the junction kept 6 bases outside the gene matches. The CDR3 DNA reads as TGTGCCAGCGGACAGGACCTGTACCAAGAGACCCAGTACTTC. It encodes CASGQDLYQETQYF.

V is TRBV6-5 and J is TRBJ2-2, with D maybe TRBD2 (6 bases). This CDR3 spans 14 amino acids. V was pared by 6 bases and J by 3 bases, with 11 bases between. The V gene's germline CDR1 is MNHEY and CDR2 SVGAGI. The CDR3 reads CASRSGQDTGELFF. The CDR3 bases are TGTGCCAGCAGGAGCGGGCAAGACACCGGGGAGCTGTTTTTT.

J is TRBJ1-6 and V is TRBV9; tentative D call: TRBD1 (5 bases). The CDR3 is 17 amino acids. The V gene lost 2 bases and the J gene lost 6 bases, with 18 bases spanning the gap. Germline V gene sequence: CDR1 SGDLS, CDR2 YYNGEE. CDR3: CASSVEGDVWGNSPLHF. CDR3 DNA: TGTGCCAGCAGCGTGGAAGGGGATGTATGGGGTAATTCACCCCTCCACTTT.

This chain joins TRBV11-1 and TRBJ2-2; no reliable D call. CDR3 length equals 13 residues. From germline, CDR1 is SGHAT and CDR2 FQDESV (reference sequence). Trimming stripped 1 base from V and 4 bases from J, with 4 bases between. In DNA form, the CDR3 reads TGTGCCAGCAGCTTAGTACCCACCGGGGAGCTGTTTTTT. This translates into CASSLVPTGELFF.

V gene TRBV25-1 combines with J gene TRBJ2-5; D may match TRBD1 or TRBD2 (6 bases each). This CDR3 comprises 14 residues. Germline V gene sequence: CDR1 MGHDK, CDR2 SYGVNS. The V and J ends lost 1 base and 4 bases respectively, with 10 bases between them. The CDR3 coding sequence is TGTGCCAGCAGTGAATGGGGGGCGGTAGAGACCCAGTACTTC. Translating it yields CASSEWGAVETQYF. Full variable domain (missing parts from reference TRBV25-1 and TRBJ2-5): EADIYQTPRYLVIGTGKKITLECSQTMGHDKMYWYQQDPGMELHLIHYSYGVNSTEKGDLSSESTVSRIRTEHFPLTLESARPSHTSQYLCASSEWGAVETQYFGPGTRLLVL.